The 4 T cell receptor beta chains reported below all come from one sample, sequenced in a study of blood T cells in healthy people across ages. A second PCR, run for roughly 7 to 12 cycles, used a sample-barcoded 5' primer plus a J-beta primer mix. TCRdb reprocessed the 5' RACE reads via MiXCR and lists one record per CDR3 protein. The sample holds roughly 1,700,000 distinct CDR3 sequences, roughly 30% seen once. Sequencing input: blood. All receptors come from a woman between 25 and 40 years old in good health.

About this clonotype itself: A much bigger clone sits one base away, suggesting this may be a read error. This chain links TRBV6-1 with TRBJ1-2, with D hard to call. This CDR3 contains 14 residues. Germline CDR1 is MNHNS and CDR2 is SASEGT. In DNA form, the CDR3 reads TGTGCCGGCAGTGAACACTTTTCGACCTATGGCTACACCTTC. It specifies CAGSEHFSTYGYTF.

This chain links TRBV21-1 with TRBJ2-6. TRBV21-1 is flagged as a pseudogene. The CDR3 is made up of 18 amino acids. The CDR3 loop is CASSKAAAFHSGANVLTF. CDR3 coding DNA: TGTGCCAGCAGCAAAGCGGCGGCCTTTCACTCTGGGGCCAACGTCCTGACTTTC.

This clonotype was observed a single time. This may be a read error: a much more frequent sequence differs by one nucleotide. J is TRBJ2-5 and V is TRBV6-5; 9 bases line up with TRBD2. The trim removed 5 bases at V and 4 bases at J, leaving 11 bases unmatched. The germline V gene encodes CDR1 MNHEY and CDR2 SVGAGI. The CDR3 is 16 residues long. Here the CDR3 DNA reads TGTGCCAGCAGTCACCCTCCCAGCGGGGGGAGAGAGACCCAGTACTTC. As protein: CASSHPPSGGRETQYF.

The chain is built from TRBV12-3 or TRBV12-4 and TRBJ2-5; TRBD1 agrees at 7 bases. This CDR3 is 17 amino acids long. J lost 2 bases, V lost 0 bases, and 9 bases had no gene match. DNA for the CDR3: TGTGCCAGCAGTTTAGCGCTAAGGACAGGAGCTCAAGAGACCCAGTACTTC. It codes for CASSLALRTGAQETQYF.